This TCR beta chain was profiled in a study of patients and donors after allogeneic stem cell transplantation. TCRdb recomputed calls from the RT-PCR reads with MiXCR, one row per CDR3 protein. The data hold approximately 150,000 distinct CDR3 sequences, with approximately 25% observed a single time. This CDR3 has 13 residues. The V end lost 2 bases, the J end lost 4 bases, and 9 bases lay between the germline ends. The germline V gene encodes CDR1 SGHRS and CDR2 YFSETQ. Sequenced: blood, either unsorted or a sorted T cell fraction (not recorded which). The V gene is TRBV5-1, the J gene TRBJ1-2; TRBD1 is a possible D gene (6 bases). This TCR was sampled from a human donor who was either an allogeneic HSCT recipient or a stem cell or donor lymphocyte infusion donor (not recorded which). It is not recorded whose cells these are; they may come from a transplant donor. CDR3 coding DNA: TGCGCCAGCAGCTTAGGACAGTTCTATGGCTACACCTTC. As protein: CASSLGQFYGYTF.